This entry lists 20 T cell receptor beta chains sequenced from one sample in a study of blood T cell repertoires in COVID-19. TCRdb keeps only in-frame clones here, not all; method: immunoSEQ multiplex PCR. Here the sample spans about 250,000 clones, roughly 87% being singletons. The sequenced sample was peripheral blood. These receptor sequences come from a young man with active or convalescent COVID-19.

This sequence joins TRBV6-5 and TRBJ1-2; maybe TRBD1 (6 bases). Germline V gives CDR1 MNHEY, CDR2 SVGAGI. CDR3 size: 14 residues. Trimming took 5 bases from V and 8 from J, leaving 18 bases between them. CDR3: CASSPTGSGSGYTF. The CDR3 DNA follows: TGTGCCAGCAGTCCGACAGGTTCAGGATCGGGCTACACCTTC.

V and J are TRBV5-5 and TRBJ2-7; D is possibly TRBD2 (5 bases). The germline gives CDR1 SGHKS, CDR2 YYEKEE (reference sequence). This CDR3 is built from 18 residues. V shed 4 bases and J shed 6 bases, with 29 bases lying between them. The CDR3 nucleotides read TGTGCCAGCAGCCCCAGAACGGTTCAAATACTAGAGGAATCCGAGCAGTACTTC. The encoded protein is CASSPRTVQILEESEQYF.

This chain links TRBV9 with TRBJ2-1, with D possibly TRBD1 on 5 matching bases. CDR3 length equals 14 residues. The ends were cut back, 3 bases at V and 2 bases at J, with 9 bases in the middle. Germline CDR1 SGDLS, CDR2 YYNGEE. Written as DNA, the CDR3 is TGTGCCAGCAGCGCCAGGGTGGCCTACAATGAGCAGTTCTTC. This gives the protein CASSARVAYNEQFF.

The rearrangement joins TRBV7-2 to TRBJ2-1; TRBD1 agrees at 7 bases. The CDR3 totals 16 residues. Germline values: CDR1 SGHTA, CDR2 FQGNSA. V shed 3 bases, J shed 2 bases, and the junction held 7 bases outside the gene matches. CDR3 region: CASSFQTGKTYNEQFF. CDR3 in DNA: TGTGCCAGCAGCTTTCAGACAGGGAAGACCTACAATGAGCAGTTCTTC.

This clone has just one count. The V and J genes are TRBV19 and TRBJ2-3; no firm D call. CDR3 length: 15 residues. Trimming cost V 4 bases and J 2 bases, with 13 bases left between them. Germline CDR1 and CDR2: LNHDA and SQIVND (reference sequence). Here the CDR3 reads CASSRRGPPTDTQYF. In nucleotides, the CDR3 is TGTGCCAGTAGTAGACGCGGCCCACCCACAGATACGCAGTATTTT. Together with reference TRBV19 and TRBJ2-3, the CDR3 gives the full variable domain: DGGITQSPKYLFRKEGQNVTLSCEQNLNHDAMYWYRQDPGQGLRLIYYSQIVNDFQKGDIAEGYSVSREKKESFPLTVTSAQKNPTAFYLCASSRRGPPTDTQYFGPGTRLTVL.

The rearrangement links TRBV27 to TRBJ2-7; a weak D match, TRBD1 (5 bases). This CDR3 contains 15 residues. V was clipped by 0 bases and J by 2 bases, with 11 bases between them. Germline values: CDR1 MNHEY, CDR2 SMNVEV (reference sequence). The CDR3 DNA follows: TGTGCCAGCAGTTTATCCTCCGGACACCCCTACGAGCAGTACTTC. It codes for CASSLSSGHPYEQYF.

This clone came up a few times. This chain links TRBV5-1 with TRBJ1-2; the D is unclear. This CDR3 has 12 amino acids. The germline gives CDR1 SGHRS, CDR2 YFSETQ. The V and J ends lost 4 bases and 13 bases respectively, with 17 bases between them. The CDR3 loop is CASSPGEDFSTF. DNA for the CDR3: TGCGCCAGCAGCCCCGGGGAGGATTTTTCCACCTTC.

This clone was counted only a few times. The V and J genes are TRBV7-3 and TRBJ2-6, with D tentatively TRBD1 (6 bases). V was cut by 5 bases and J by 0 bases, with 20 bases left in between. This CDR3 contains 19 residues. The V gene's germline CDR1 is SGHTA and CDR2 FQGTGA. The DNA of the CDR3 is TGTGCCAGCAGCCCGGGACACCGTGCGACTGGCTCTGGGGCCAACGTCCTGACTTTC. Translating it yields CASSPGHRATGSGANVLTF. The full variable domain, completed using reference TRBV7-3 and TRBJ2-6, is GAGVSQTPSNKVTEKGKYVELRCDPISGHTALYWYRQSLGQGPEFLIYFQGTGAADDSGLPNDRFFAVRPEGSVSTLKIQRTERGDSAVYLCASSPGHRATGSGANVLTFGAGSRLTVL.

The rearrangement links TRBV6-5 to TRBJ2-7; D is uncertain. V lost 4 bases, J lost 5 bases, and 15 bases lay in between. The CDR3 is made up of 14 amino acids. Germline-derived CDR1 and CDR2 are MNHEY and SVGAGI. This chain's CDR3 is CASSSHRLVHEQYF. The CDR3 nucleotides read TGTGCCAGCAGTTCACACCGACTTGTCCACGAGCAGTACTTC.

The rearrangement joins TRBV3-1 (or the pseudogene TRBV3-2) to TRBJ2-3; 8 nucleotides match TRBD2. The CDR3 contains 15 residues. Germline CDR1 and CDR2: LGHDT and YNNKEL (reference sequence). Unmatched junction bases numbered 3, after V lost 2 bases and J lost 2 bases. The CDR3 DNA sequence: TGTGCCAGCAGCCAACCGGGGGGGTTCACAGATACGCAGTATTTT. As protein: CASSQPGGFTDTQYF.

This chain uses TRBV18 with TRBJ1-1, with unresolved D. Germline V gene sequence: CDR1 KGHSH, CDR2 LQKENI. The CDR3 spans 14 residues. Trimming removed 5 bases at V and 0 bases at J, with 10 bases between. In DNA, the CDR3 is TGTGCCAGCTCAGATGACATGTTGAACACTGAAGCTTTCTTT. Protein sequence: CASSDDMLNTEAFF.

CDR3 in amino acids: CASSQVKGPGGEAFF. CDR3 coding DNA: TGCGCCAGCAGCCAGGTTAAGGGCCCAGGGGGGGAAGCTTTCTTT. The rearrangement uses TRBV4-1 and TRBJ1-1; the match to TRBD1 covers 7 bases. Per germline, CDR1 MGHRA and CDR2 YSYEKL. Germline trimming cut 3 bases from V and 8 bases from J; bases unmatched to any gene: 12. This CDR3 has 15 residues.

V usage is TRBV7-9 and J usage is TRBJ1-4; possibly TRBD1 for D (6 bases). The CDR3 contains 17 residues. The V end lost 1 base, the J end lost 2 bases, and 14 bases lay between the germline ends. Germline loops: CDR1 SEHNR, CDR2 FQNEAQ (reference sequence). This chain's CDR3 is CASSLGQGIGTNEKLFF. For the CDR3, the DNA is TGTGCCAGCAGCTTAGGGCAGGGGATAGGGACTAATGAAAAACTGTTTTTT.

The chain has TRBV9 and TRBJ2-3; 15 bases map to TRBD2. The germline V gene has CDR1 SGDLS and CDR2 YYNGEE. There are 19 residues in the CDR3. V was pared by 0 bases and J by 6 bases, with 11 bases of the junction left unmatched. The DNA of the CDR3 is TGTGCCAGCAGCGTAGCTAAATCCTGGACTAGCGGGAGGGCGGATACGCAGTATTTT. Translation: CASSVAKSWTSGRADTQYF. Drawing the rest from reference TRBV9 and TRBJ2-3, the complete variable domain is DSGVTQTPKHLITATGQRVTLRCSPRSGDLSVYWYQQSLDQGLQFLIQYYNGEERAKGNILERFSAQQFPDLHSELNLSSLELGDSALYFCASSVAKSWTSGRADTQYFGPGTRLTVL.

V usage is TRBV7-6 and J usage is TRBJ2-5, with unresolved D. Per germline, CDR1 SGHVS and CDR2 FNYEAQ. V lost 5 bases and J 5 bases, leaving 27 bases between the germline ends. The CDR3 extends over 18 amino acids. The CDR3 reads CASSPSSLRSAAGETQYF. The CDR3 DNA is TGTGCCAGCAGCCCCAGTTCCCTCCGCAGCGCGGCCGGGGAGACCCAGTACTTC.

The gene calls are TRBV30 and TRBJ2-1; 10 bases align to TRBD2. The CDR3 consists of 16 residues. The ends lost 3 bases at V and 5 bases at J; junction bases unmatched: 10. Germline V gene data show CDR1 as GTSNPN and CDR2 as SVGIG (reference sequence). In DNA, the CDR3 is TGTGCCTGGAGACGTCTGACTAGCGGGTCGGACAATGAGCAGTTCTTC. Encoded protein: CAWRRLTSGSDNEQFF.

The chain recombines TRBV5-1 with TRBJ2-1; possible D gene TRBD1, 8 bases. The CDR3 consists of 18 residues. V was cut by 1 base and J by 6 bases, with 23 bases left in between. The V gene's germline CDR1 is SGHRS and CDR2 YFSETQ. CDR3 in amino acids: CASSLRDRGLPWVNEQFF. CDR3 DNA: TGCGCCAGCAGCTTGAGAGACAGGGGACTACCCTGGGTCAATGAGCAGTTCTTC. Supplemented by reference TRBV5-1 and TRBJ2-1, the full variable domain reads KAGVTQTPRYLIKTRGQQVTLSCSPISGHRSVSWYQQTPGQGLQFLFEYFSETQRNKGNFPGRFSGRQFSNSRSEMNVSTLELGDSALYLCASSLRDRGLPWVNEQFFGPGTRLTVL.

The chain is built from TRBV28 and TRBJ2-5; 9 bases fit TRBD2. The CDR3 consists of 15 residues. Germline loops: CDR1 MDHEN, CDR2 SYDVKM. Trimming at V came to 5 bases and at J to 3 bases, leaving 7 bases not matched to a gene. Here the CDR3 reads CASSPATSGKETQYF. The CDR3 DNA reads TGTGCCAGCAGTCCAGCGACTAGCGGCAAAGAGACCCAGTACTTC.

The rearrangement links TRBV5-4 to TRBJ2-1; 9 bases are shared with TRBD2. CDR1 is SGHNT, CDR2 YYREEE, per germline (reference sequence). V trimming: 3 bases; J trimming: 9 bases; junction bases outside the gene matches: 16. The length of the CDR3 is 17 residues. Here the CDR3 reads CASSSGYSGSLHGEQFF. Here the CDR3 DNA reads TGTGCCAGCAGCTCAGGCTATAGCGGGAGTCTCCATGGTGAGCAGTTCTTC.

This chain joins TRBV19 and TRBJ2-7, with a possible D match to TRBD2 (6 bases). CDR1 and CDR2 (germline): LNHDA, SQIVND (reference sequence). The CDR3 is made up of 14 amino acids. V gave up 4 bases and J gave up 0 bases, with 10 bases separating them. CDR3 coding DNA: TGTGCCAGTAGTACCCGGGGGTCCTCCTACGAGCAGTACTTC. Translated, it gives CASSTRGSSYEQYF.